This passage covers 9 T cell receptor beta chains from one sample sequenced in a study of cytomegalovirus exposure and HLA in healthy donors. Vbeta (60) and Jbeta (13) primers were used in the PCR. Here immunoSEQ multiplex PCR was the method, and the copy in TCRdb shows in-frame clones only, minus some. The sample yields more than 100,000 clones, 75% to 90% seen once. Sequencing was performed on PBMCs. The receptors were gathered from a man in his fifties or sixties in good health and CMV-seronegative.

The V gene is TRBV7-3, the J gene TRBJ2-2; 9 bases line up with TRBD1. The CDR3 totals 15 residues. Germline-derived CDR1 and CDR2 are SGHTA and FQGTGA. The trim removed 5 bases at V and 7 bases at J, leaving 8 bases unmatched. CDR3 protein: CASSASQGAVGELFF. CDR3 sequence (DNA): TGTGCCAGCAGCGCTTCACAGGGGGCGGTCGGGGAGCTGTTTTTT. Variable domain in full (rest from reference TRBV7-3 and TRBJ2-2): GAGVSQTPSNKVTEKGKYVELRCDPISGHTALYWYRQSLGQGPEFLIYFQGTGAADDSGLPNDRFFAVRPEGSVSTLKIQRTERGDSAVYLCASSASQGAVGELFFGEGSRLTVL.

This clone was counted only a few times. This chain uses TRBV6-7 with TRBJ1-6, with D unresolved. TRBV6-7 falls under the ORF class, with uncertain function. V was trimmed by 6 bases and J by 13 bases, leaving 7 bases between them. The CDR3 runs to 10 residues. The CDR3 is CASRGLPLHF. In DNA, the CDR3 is TGTGCCAGCAGGGGCCTCCCCCTCCACTTT.

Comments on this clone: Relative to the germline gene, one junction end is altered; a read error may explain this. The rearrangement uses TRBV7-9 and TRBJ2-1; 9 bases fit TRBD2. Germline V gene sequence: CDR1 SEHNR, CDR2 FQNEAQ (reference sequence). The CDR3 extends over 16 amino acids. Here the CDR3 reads CSSSSPSAGGHREQFF. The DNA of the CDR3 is TGTTCCAGCAGCTCCCCCTCGGCGGGGGGGCACAGGGAGCAGTTCTTC. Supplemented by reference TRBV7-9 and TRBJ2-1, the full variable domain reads DTGVSQNPRHKITKRGQNVTFRCDPISEHNRLYWYRQTLGQGPEFLTYFQNEAQLEKSRLLSDRFSAERPKGSFSTLEIQRTEQGDSAMYLCSSSSPSAGGHREQFFGPGTRLTVL.

This chain's CDR3 is CASSPQGQKRANEQFF. CDR3 sequence (DNA): TGTGCCAGCAGCCCACAGGGACAGAAAAGAGCCAATGAGCAGTTCTTC. This chain joins TRBV7-3 and TRBJ2-1, with TRBD1 matching over 7 bases. V dropped 5 bases and J dropped 6; count of bases not matched to a gene: 13. The CDR3 loop spans 16 amino acids. CDR1 is SGHTA, CDR2 FQGTGA, per germline.

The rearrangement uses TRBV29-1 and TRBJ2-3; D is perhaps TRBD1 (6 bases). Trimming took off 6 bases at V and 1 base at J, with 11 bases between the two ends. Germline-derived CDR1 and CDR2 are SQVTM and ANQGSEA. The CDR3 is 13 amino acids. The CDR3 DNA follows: TGCAGCGTGGGAAGACAGGGCACAGATACGCAGTATTTT. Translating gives CSVGRQGTDTQYF.

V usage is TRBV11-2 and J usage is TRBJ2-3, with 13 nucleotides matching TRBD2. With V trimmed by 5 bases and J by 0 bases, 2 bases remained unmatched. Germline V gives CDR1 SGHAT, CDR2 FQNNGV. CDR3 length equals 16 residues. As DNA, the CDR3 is TGTGCCAGCAGCCCGGGACTAGCGGGAAGCACAGATACGCAGTATTTT. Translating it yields CASSPGLAGSTDTQYF.

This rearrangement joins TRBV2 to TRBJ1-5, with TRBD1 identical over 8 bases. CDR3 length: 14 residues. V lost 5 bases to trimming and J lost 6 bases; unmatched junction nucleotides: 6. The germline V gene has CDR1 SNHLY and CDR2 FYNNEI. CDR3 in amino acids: CASSLDRVPQPQHF. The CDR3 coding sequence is TGTGCCAGCAGTCTGGACAGGGTGCCTCAGCCCCAGCATTTT. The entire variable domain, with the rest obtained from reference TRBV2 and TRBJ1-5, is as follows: EPEVTQTPSHQVTQMGQEVILRCVPISNHLYFYWYRQILGQKVEFLVSFYNNEISEKSEIFDDQFSVERPDGSNFTLKIRSTKLEDSAMYFCASSLDRVPQPQHFGDGTRLSIL.

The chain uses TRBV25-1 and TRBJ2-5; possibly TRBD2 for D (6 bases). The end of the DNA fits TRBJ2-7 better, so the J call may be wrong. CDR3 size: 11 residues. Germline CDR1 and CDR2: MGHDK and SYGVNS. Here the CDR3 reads CASTGGYEQYF. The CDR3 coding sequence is TGTGCCAGCACTGGGGGGTACGAGCAGTACTTC.

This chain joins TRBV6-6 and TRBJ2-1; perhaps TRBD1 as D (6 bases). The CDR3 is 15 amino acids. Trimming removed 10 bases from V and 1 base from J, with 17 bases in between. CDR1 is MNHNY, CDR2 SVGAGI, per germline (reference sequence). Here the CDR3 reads CATRPGHQSYNEQFF. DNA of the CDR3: TGTGCCACCCGTCCGGGACACCAATCCTACAATGAGCAGTTCTTC.